The next 21 T cell receptor beta chains were all read from a single sample in a study of T cell responses to AZD1222 COVID-19 vaccine. Profiling relied on immunoSEQ multiplex PCR, and the TCRdb table lists in-frame clones only, not all of them. The repertoire holds 250,000 to 300,000 clones, with 85% to 95% as singletons. The sample was peripheral blood, taken 28 days after the second AZD1222 dose. Receptor source: an adult who received the AZD1222 COVID-19 vaccine.

This chain links TRBV6-5 with TRBJ1-2; the D gene is possibly TRBD1 (5 bases). The CDR3 is 12 residues long. The V end was cut by 4 bases, the J end by 5 bases, with 8 bases between. Germline lookup yields CDR1 MNHEY and CDR2 SVGAGI. The CDR3 loop reads CASSSGAYGYTF. In DNA, the CDR3 is TGTGCCAGCAGTTCCGGGGCTTATGGCTACACCTTC.

This clone was seen a few times. The genes are TRBV12-5 and TRBJ2-1, with D possibly being TRBD1 or TRBD2 (5 bases each). With 1 base removed from V and 10 bases from J, the gap between germline ends came to 11 bases. This CDR3 is 13 amino acids long. CDR1 and CDR2 from the germline V gene are LGHNT and FRNRAP. CDR3 sequence: CASGLGDDREQFF. The CDR3 DNA follows: TGTGCTAGTGGTTTGGGGGACGACCGGGAGCAGTTCTTC.

The V and J genes are TRBV28 and TRBJ2-6; D is unclear. The CDR3 has 13 residues. Germline CDR1 is MDHEN and CDR2 is SYDVKM. V gave up 8 bases and J gave up 3 bases, with 8 bases separating them. The chain's CDR3 is CASSQVGANVLTF. CDR3 in DNA: TGTGCCAGCTCCCAAGTTGGGGCCAACGTCCTGACTTTC.

This rearrangement joins TRBV18 to TRBJ2-7; 8 nucleotides match TRBD1. Looked up from germline, CDR1 is KGHSH and CDR2 is LQKENI. J lost 6 bases, V lost 0 bases, and 7 bases had no gene match. This CDR3 spans 15 amino acids. CDR3 region: CASSPPSQGASEQYF. In DNA form, the CDR3 reads TGTGCCAGCTCACCACCGTCTCAGGGGGCTAGCGAGCAGTACTTC.

This chain connects TRBV27 to TRBJ1-4; D unresolved. V was cut by 8 bases and J by 5 bases, with 18 bases left in between. The CDR3 spans 15 residues. Germline assignment: CDR1 MNHEY and CDR2 SMNVEV (reference sequence). CDR3 nucleotide sequence: TGTGCCAGCCCCGACCTGACTGAAGGAAATGAAAAACTGTTTTTT. Protein product: CASPDLTEGNEKLFF.

J is TRBJ2-6 and V is TRBV5-8; a possible D gene is TRBD2 (6 bases). CDR1 and CDR2 (germline): SGHTS, YDEGEE. Between the trimmed V and J ends, which lost 10 bases and 4 bases, there was a span of 12 bases. This CDR3 is 13 amino acids long. The CDR3 DNA follows: TGTGCCGGAGGGGTTTCCGGGGCCAACGTCCTGACTTTC. This translates into CAGGVSGANVLTF.

The J gene is TRBJ2-5, the V gene TRBV24-1; no clear D gene. Trimming removed 3 bases from V and 2 bases from J, with 3 bases in between. The CDR3 covers 12 residues. Per germline, CDR1 KGHDR and CDR2 SFDVKD. The CDR3 spells CATSDAQETQYF. The CDR3 DNA is TGTGCCACCAGTGATGCTCAAGAGACCCAGTACTTC.

The CDR3 here is CASSSGLLSTGELFF. The CDR3 bases are TGCGCCAGCAGCTCGGGACTCTTGAGCACCGGGGAGCTGTTTTTT. The chain links TRBV4-1 to TRBJ2-2, with a possible D match to TRBD2 (6 bases). Between the trimmed V and J ends, which lost 5 bases and 4 bases, there was a span of 14 bases. This CDR3 contains 15 residues. In germline, CDR1 is MGHRA, CDR2 YSYEKL.

This chain uses TRBV3-1 (or the pseudogene TRBV3-2) with TRBJ2-5; D unresolved. CDR1 and CDR2 from the germline V gene are LGHDT and YNNKEL (reference sequence). Trimming stripped 0 bases from V and 9 bases from J, with 8 bases between. This CDR3 has 12 amino acids. Written as DNA, the CDR3 is TGTGCCAGCAGCCAAGATAAGGGCCCCCAGTACTTC. This codes for CASSQDKGPQYF.

V usage is TRBV9 and J usage is TRBJ1-3, with TRBD1 identical over 11 bases. CDR3 size: 14 residues. The trim removed 2 bases at V and 8 bases at J, leaving 3 bases unmatched. In germline, CDR1 is SGDLS, CDR2 YYNGEE. The CDR3 here is CASSVGQGAYTIYF. The CDR3 region has the DNA TGTGCCAGCAGCGTTGGACAGGGGGCTTACACCATATATTTT.

This chain connects TRBV2 to TRBJ1-5; TRBD1 aligns across 12 bases. Germline CDR1 and CDR2: SNHLY and FYNNEI. There are 15 residues in the CDR3. V was clipped by 5 bases and J by 6 bases; unmatched bases: 5. The CDR3 bases are TGTGCCAGCAGTAGCCGGGACAGGGGGCTTCAGCCCCAGCATTTT. The encoded protein is CASSSRDRGLQPQHF.

This chain links TRBV20-1 with TRBJ1-6, with TRBD1 as a possible D gene (6 bases). In germline, CDR1 is DFQATT, CDR2 SNEGSKA (reference sequence). CDR3 length: 16 amino acids. V was clipped by 3 bases and J by 9 bases, with 21 bases between them. The CDR3 DNA sequence: TGCAGTGCTAGTCGTTCAGGGGCCCGCCTTGGTTCACCCCTCCACTTT. It encodes CSASRSGARLGSPLHF.

The V call is TRBV6-4, the J call TRBJ2-7; a possible D gene is TRBD2 (6 bases). The germline CDR1 and CDR2 sequences are MRHNA and SNTAGT. Trimming cost V 6 bases and J 4 bases, with 10 bases left between them. The CDR3 has 12 amino acids. The CDR3 loop reads CASRDGTYEQYF. The DNA for the CDR3 is TGTGCCAGCAGGGACGGGACTTACGAGCAGTACTTC.

V is TRBV6-2 or TRBV6-3 and J is TRBJ2-7; a weak D match, TRBD2 (5 bases). Germline CDR1 and CDR2: MNHEY and SVGEGT. The CDR3 length is 13 residues. The V end was cut by 6 bases, the J end by 2 bases, with 11 bases between. Here the CDR3 DNA reads TGTGCCAGCAGCGGGGATGGAACCTACGAGCAGTACTTC. This gives the protein CASSGDGTYEQYF.

The V and J genes are TRBV11-2 and TRBJ2-7, with 7 bases lining up with TRBD2. The CDR3 has 15 residues. With 1 base clipped from V and 3 bases from J, the junction kept 6 bases outside the gene matches. Germline V gene data show CDR1 as SGHAT and CDR2 as FQNNGV. CDR3 sequence (DNA): TGTGCCAGCAGCTTAGGGCGGGGGAACCTCTACGAGCAGTACTTC. Encoded protein: CASSLGRGNLYEQYF.

A note on this clone: One end of the junction fails to match germline, which may point to a read error. The V call is TRBV7-9, the J call TRBJ2-1; D gene unclear. The germline V gene has CDR1 SEHNR and CDR2 FQNEAQ (reference sequence). This CDR3 spans 14 amino acids. CDR3 protein: CASSLDLQYTEQFF. The CDR3 bases are TGTGCCAGCAGCTTAGATTTACAGTACACTGAGCAGTTCTTC.

V is TRBV28 and J is TRBJ2-1, with 8 bases identical to TRBD2. Germline V gene data show CDR1 as MDHEN and CDR2 as SYDVKM. The trim removed 3 bases at V and 7 bases at J, leaving 8 bases unmatched. The CDR3 length is 15 residues. The CDR3 DNA sequence: TGTGCCAGCAGTTTTCTCGGGGGGGGAAGGAATGAGCAGTTCTTC. Protein sequence: CASSFLGGGRNEQFF.

This sequence joins TRBV14 and TRBJ1-1; no reliable D call. The length of the CDR3 is 12 residues. Looked up from germline, CDR1 is SGHDN and CDR2 is FVKESK. V lost 4 bases, J lost 7 bases, and 10 bases lay in between. CDR3 region: CASSPTIREAFF. CDR3 DNA: TGTGCCAGCAGCCCCACGATCCGTGAAGCTTTCTTT.

This chain connects TRBV5-4 to TRBJ2-1, with D perhaps matching TRBD1 or TRBD2 (5 bases each). From germline, CDR1 is SGHNT and CDR2 YYREEE (reference sequence). V was trimmed by 3 bases and J by 8 bases, leaving 12 bases between them. CDR3 length: 13 residues. This CDR3 is CASSSGTSDEQFF. The CDR3 DNA reads as TGTGCCAGCAGCTCAGGGACCTCGGATGAGCAGTTCTTC.

The chain uses TRBV28 and TRBJ1-2, with D perhaps matching TRBD1 (6 bases). Germline-derived CDR1 and CDR2 are MDHEN and SYDVKM. Trimming left V 6 bases short and J 8 bases short, with 19 bases between. This CDR3 is 14 amino acids long. This chain's CDR3 is CASSHTTGIGGYTF. In DNA form, the CDR3 reads TGTGCCAGCAGCCATACCACAGGGATAGGAGGCTACACCTTC.

The J gene is TRBJ2-2, the V gene TRBV5-1; possibly TRBD1 for D (6 bases). The CDR3 runs to 17 residues. Germline assignment: CDR1 SGHRS and CDR2 YFSETQ. V lost 0 bases and J lost 4, with 16 bases in between. CDR3 bases: TGCGCCAGCAGCTTGGCCTTGGGTCCCAGGGGCACCGGGGAGCTGTTTTTT. Translation gives CASSLALGPRGTGELFF.